This TCR beta chain was identified in a study of blood T cell repertoires in COVID-19. Study as a whole: Acute-phase and convalescent COVID-19 samples originated in the United States, Italy and Spain. PBMCs, B-cell-depleted T cells, or T cells provided the cDNA or gDNA that made up the material.

Per the original methods: Reference gene primer amplification in the assay estimated nucleated cell counts. The repertoire was sequenced with immunoSEQ multiplex PCR; TCRdb's copy has only in-frame clones and lacks some. V and J calls and clone size are those listed in that table; D and trimming were worked out from the DNA. This sample has roughly 220,000 clones, with around 80% found just once. The V gene's germline CDR1 is LNHDA and CDR2 SQIVND (reference sequence). The CDR3 totals 15 residues. Deletions cut 2 bases from V and 14 bases from J, with 19 bases between. This receptor was identified in a woman aged 55-69 years who had recovered from COVID-19. The chain recombines TRBV19 with TRBJ1-6; D perhaps matches TRBD1 (5 bases). The sequencing sample was made of peripheral blood. The CDR3 loop is CASSIFRGDFGSLHF. The CDR3 nucleotides are TGTGCCAGTAGTATATTCAGAGGGGACTTCGGGTCCCTCCACTTT.